A single sample is the source of the 21 T cell receptor beta chains below, sequenced in a study of shared clonotypes between healthy human individuals. Naive CD8 populations comprised CD45RO-negative cells positively selected for CCR7, excluding terminally differentiated effector memory CD45RA+ cells. The protocol was immunoSEQ multiplex PCR, while the TCRdb copy is restricted to in-frame clones and leaves out a portion. The data hold about 2 million clones, with about 94% observed a single time. Sequencing used naive CD8+ T cells sorted from blood. Receptors originate from a man aged 18 to 30 in good health.

The DNA for the CDR3 is TGTGCCAGCAGTGAATGGACAGGGACCACCACAGATACGCAGTATTTT. Protein product: CASSEWTGTTTDTQYF. This chain joins TRBV6-1 and TRBJ2-3, with 8 nucleotides matching TRBD1. Germline CDR1 and CDR2: MNHNS and SASEGT. The CDR3 is made up of 16 amino acids. With 2 bases clipped from V and 2 bases from J, the junction kept 6 bases outside the gene matches.

A word on this clone: The limits of the CDR3 on the DNA are not certain, so only TCRdb's listed CDR3 is given. The rearrangement links TRBV5-6 to TRBJ1-2; the table assigns TRBD1, which was not confirmed against the DNA. The germline V gene encodes CDR1 SGHDT and CDR2 YYEEEE. The CDR3 spans 11 amino acids, including both terminal residues. The chain's CDR3 is CASSFGTGNTF.

The chain is built from TRBV7-9 and TRBJ1-5; D may be TRBD1 (5 bases). The CDR3 has 19 amino acids. CDR1 and CDR2 from the germline V gene are SEHNR and FQNEAQ (reference sequence). Trimming removed 1 base from V and 0 bases from J, with 19 bases in between. CDR3 sequence (DNA): TGTGCCAGCAGCTTAGGACCCCAGGGAGGGTATGATAGCAATCAGCCCCAGCATTTT. This codes for CASSLGPQGGYDSNQPQHF.

This clone was picked up one time. This chain joins TRBV29-1 and TRBJ1-5; D is perhaps TRBD1 (6 bases). The CDR3 extends over 16 amino acids. Trimming pared 6 bases from V and 0 bases from J, leaving 18 bases between. Germline V gives CDR1 SQVTM, CDR2 ANQGSEA. The CDR3 loop reads CSVTRDTIYSNQPQHF. As DNA, the CDR3 is TGCAGCGTAACCCGGGACACCATTTATAGCAATCAGCCCCAGCATTTT.

J is TRBJ1-2 and V is TRBV30; D may be TRBD1 (5 bases). V was clipped by 5 bases and J by 4 bases, with 17 bases between them. Germline CDR1 is GTSNPN and CDR2 is SVGIG (reference sequence). The CDR3 length is 14 residues. CDR3 in DNA: TGTGCCTGGGGGAGGACAAGTCGAACCTATGGCTACACCTTC. This codes for CAWGRTSRTYGYTF. Full variable domain (remainder filled in from reference TRBV30 and TRBJ1-2): SQTIHQWPATLVQPVGSPLSLECTVEGTSNPNLYWYRQAAGRGLQLLFYSVGIGQISSEVPQNLSASRPQDRQFILSSKKLLLSDSGFYLCAWGRTSRTYGYTFGSGTRLTVV.

This sequence joins TRBV2 and TRBJ1-4; perhaps TRBD1 as D (5 bases). CDR1 SNHLY and CDR2 FYNNEI come from the germline V gene. This CDR3 contains 17 residues. Trimming took 1 base from V and 7 from J, leaving 19 bases between them. The CDR3 spells CASSEDRTRVRGEKLFF. In DNA form, the CDR3 reads TGTGCCAGCAGTGAAGACAGGACAAGGGTTAGGGGTGAAAAACTGTTTTTT.

This clone was recorded only once. V and J are TRBV7-9 and TRBJ1-1; 8 bases agree with TRBD1. V dropped 1 base and J dropped 4; count of bases not matched to a gene: 5. This CDR3 contains 15 residues. Germline values: CDR1 SEHNR, CDR2 FQNEAQ (reference sequence). The CDR3 here is CASSLDGQGGTEAFF. The CDR3 DNA reads as TGTGCCAGCAGCTTAGACGGACAGGGTGGCACTGAAGCTTTCTTT. The variable domain in full, with the rest retrieved from reference TRBV7-9 and TRBJ1-1, is DTGVSQNPRHKITKRGQNVTFRCDPISEHNRLYWYRQTLGQGPEFLTYFQNEAQLEKSRLLSDRFSAERPKGSFSTLEIQRTEQGDSAMYLCASSLDGQGGTEAFFGQGTRLTVV.

The CDR3 DNA is TGTGCCAGCAGCTCCCTTTACGGAGGGGGCTACCAGTTCTTC. Its protein is CASSSLYGGGYQFF. The J gene is TRBJ2-1, the V gene TRBV7-9; possibly TRBD1 for D (7 bases). Trimming removed 4 bases from V and 13 bases from J, with 20 bases in between. The CDR3 loop spans 14 amino acids. In germline, CDR1 is SEHNR, CDR2 FQNEAQ (reference sequence).

The chain carries TRBV30 and TRBJ1-1; D might be TRBD1 (5 bases). The CDR3 covers 14 residues. The germline V and J ends were trimmed by 0 bases and 8 bases, with 16 bases remaining between them. Germline values: CDR1 GTSNPN, CDR2 SVGIG (reference sequence). The DNA for the CDR3 is TGTGCCTGGAGTGTATTTACAGGACCGCCCGAAGCTTTCTTT. Residues: CAWSVFTGPPEAFF. Looking up the rest from reference TRBV30 and TRBJ1-1 gives the full variable domain: SQTIHQWPATLVQPVGSPLSLECTVEGTSNPNLYWYRQAAGRGLQLLFYSVGIGQISSEVPQNLSASRPQDRQFILSSKKLLLSDSGFYLCAWSVFTGPPEAFFGQGTRLTVV.

The gene calls are TRBV5-1 and TRBJ2-3, with 12 positions matching TRBD1. Per germline, CDR1 SGHRS and CDR2 YFSETQ. This CDR3 region has 16 residues. Trimming cost V 0 bases and J 4 bases; bases outside gene matches: 3. In DNA form, the CDR3 reads TGCGCCAGCAGCTTGGCCGGGACAGGGGGCCCAGATACGCAGTATTTT. Translated, it gives CASSLAGTGGPDTQYF.

This CDR3 reads CAWILTLDREGPPYGYTF. The CDR3 DNA is TGTGCCTGGATCCTAACCCTAGACAGGGAGGGTCCCCCCTATGGCTACACCTTC. The gene calls are TRBV30 and TRBJ1-2; TRBD1 matches at 7 bases. CDR1 and CDR2 (germline): GTSNPN, SVGIG (reference sequence). The CDR3 sequence is 18 residues long. V dropped 4 bases and J dropped 4; count of bases not matched to a gene: 21. Full variable domain (rest looked up from reference TRBV30 and TRBJ1-2): SQTIHQWPATLVQPVGSPLSLECTVEGTSNPNLYWYRQAAGRGLQLLFYSVGIGQISSEVPQNLSASRPQDRQFILSSKKLLLSDSGFYLCAWILTLDREGPPYGYTFGSGTRLTVV.

The chain recombines TRBV28 with TRBJ2-3, with TRBD2 as a possible D gene (5 bases). CDR3 length: 15 amino acids. The V gene lost 5 bases and the J gene lost 1 base, with 13 bases spanning the gap. Germline CDR1 reads MDHEN; CDR2 reads SYDVKM. Here the CDR3 DNA reads TGTGCCAGCAGTACACGAGCGGAAGGCACAGATACGCAGTATTTT. Protein sequence: CASSTRAEGTDTQYF.

The rearrangement links TRBV6-6 to TRBJ2-5; D uncertain. The CDR3 totals 13 residues. The germline gives CDR1 MNHNY, CDR2 SVGAGI (reference sequence). Trimming removed 2 bases from V and 5 bases from J, with 9 bases in between. The CDR3 DNA sequence: TGTGCCAGCAGTTACGTCTTAGACGAGACCCAGTACTTC. Residues: CASSYVLDETQYF.

V is TRBV7-6 and J is TRBJ2-3; D call uncertain. The CDR3 has 14 residues. CDR1 is SGHVS and CDR2 is FNYEAQ in the germline V gene. Trimming shortened V by 1 base and J by 2 bases, and 7 bases separated the two germline ends. The CDR3 DNA is TGTGCCAGCAGCTTAGGGTGGAACACAGATACGCAGTATTTT. As protein: CASSLGWNTDTQYF.

This chain connects TRBV11-2 to TRBJ1-4, with D perhaps matching TRBD1 (5 bases). Germline-derived CDR1 and CDR2 are SGHAT and FQNNGV. V was clipped by 5 bases and J by 6 bases, with 19 bases between them. The CDR3 extends over 16 amino acids. The CDR3 protein is CASSRTVGGKHEKLFF. DNA of the CDR3: TGTGCCAGCAGCCGCACGGTCGGGGGGAAGCATGAAAAACTGTTTTTT.

The chain is built from TRBV2 and TRBJ2-1; D is perhaps TRBD2 (5 bases). With 4 bases removed from V and 3 bases from J, the gap between germline ends came to 7 bases. Germline CDR1 SNHLY, CDR2 FYNNEI. The CDR3 is 13 amino acids. The chain's CDR3 is CASSAGSYNEQFF. The CDR3 DNA sequence: TGTGCCAGCAGTGCTGGGAGCTACAATGAGCAGTTCTTC.

The V and J genes are TRBV7-9 and TRBJ1-2; no reliable D call. V lost 5 bases to trimming and J lost 1 base, with 11 bases between them. CDR1 SEHNR and CDR2 FQNEAQ come from the germline V gene (reference sequence). This CDR3 has 14 amino acids. Written as DNA, the CDR3 is TGTGCCAGCAGCCCCGGGGAGGGTAACTATGGCTACACCTTC. Amino acids: CASSPGEGNYGYTF.

The J gene is TRBJ1-6, the V gene TRBV19; maybe TRBD1 (5 bases). In germline, CDR1 is LNHDA, CDR2 SQIVND (reference sequence). CDR3 size: 14 residues. V was pared by 3 bases and J by 8 bases, with 11 bases between. The CDR3 DNA reads as TGTGCCAGTAGTATTGGGGACGAAGATTCACCCCTCCACTTT. It translates to CASSIGDEDSPLHF.

The genes are TRBV6-5 and TRBJ2-7; D gene uncertain. V lost 0 bases, J lost 4 bases, and 16 bases lay in between. The germline V gene encodes CDR1 MNHEY and CDR2 SVGAGI. This CDR3 region has 16 residues. The CDR3 bases are TGTGCCAGCAGTTACTCGATCCCGGGTGAGGAGTACGAGCAGTACTTC. It yields the protein CASSYSIPGEEYEQYF.

This chain connects TRBV5-4 to TRBJ1-1; 8 nucleotides match TRBD1. This CDR3 spans 18 amino acids. Germline CDR1 is SGHNT and CDR2 is YYREEE (reference sequence). V lost 2 bases, J lost 4 bases, and 16 bases stayed unmatched. Written as DNA, the CDR3 is TGTGCCAGCAGCTTAATGTCCGGCAGGGGGCGGAGGAGCACTGAAGCTTTCTTT. Its translation: CASSLMSGRGRRSTEAFF. The entire variable domain, with the rest obtained from reference TRBV5-4 and TRBJ1-1, is as follows: ETGVTQSPTHLIKTRGQQVTLRCSSQSGHNTVSWYQQALGQGPQFIFQYYREEENGRGNFPPRFSGLQFPNYSSELNVNALELDDSALYLCASSLMSGRGRRSTEAFFGQGTRLTVV.

V is TRBV4-1 and J is TRBJ2-1; no reliable D call. The CDR3 extends over 15 amino acids. V lost 5 bases and J lost 4, with 15 bases in between. Germline V gene data show CDR1 as MGHRA and CDR2 as YSYEKL. CDR3: CASSGLPSAYNEQFF. The DNA of the CDR3 is TGCGCCAGCAGCGGGTTACCCTCGGCTTACAATGAGCAGTTCTTC.